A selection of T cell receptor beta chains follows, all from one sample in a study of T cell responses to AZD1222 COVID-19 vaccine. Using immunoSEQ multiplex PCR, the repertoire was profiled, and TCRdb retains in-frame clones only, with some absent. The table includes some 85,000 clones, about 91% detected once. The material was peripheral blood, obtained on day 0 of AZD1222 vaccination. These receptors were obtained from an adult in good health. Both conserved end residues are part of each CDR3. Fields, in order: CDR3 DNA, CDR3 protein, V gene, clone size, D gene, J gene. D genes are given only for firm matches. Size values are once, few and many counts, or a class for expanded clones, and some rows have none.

TGTGCCAGCAGCCCCGAGGGGCGTTCCTGGGGCACTGAAGCTTTCTTT	CASSPEGRSWGTEAFF	TRBV7-2	-	-	TRBJ1-1
TGTGCCAGCAGCCCTTTAGCCACTAATGAAAAACTGTTTTTT	CASSPLATNEKLFF	TRBV14	-	-	TRBJ1-4
TGTGCCAGCAGTTATAAGGCCATCAACACTGAAGCTTTCTTT	CASSYKAINTEAFF	TRBV6-5	-	-	TRBJ1-1
TGTGCCAGCAGTTACAGTGCCCCCAGAACTCGTAGAGCTTTCTTT	CASSYSAPRTRRAFF	TRBV6-5	-	-	TRBJ1-1
TGTGCCAGTAGTATAACCACCAGGACTGCGCAGCAGTACTTC	CASSITTRTAQQYF	TRBV19	-	-	TRBJ2-7
TGTGCCAGCAGCCGACGTCGGGGTAGCTCCTACGAGCAGTACTTC	CASSRRRGSSYEQYF	TRBV7-6	-	-	TRBJ2-7
TGTGCCAGCAGTTCCGGGAGGAATGGCTACACCTTC	CASSSGRNGYTF	TRBV28	-	-	TRBJ1-2
TGTGCCAGCAGCGCTGGGACGGGCAATCAGCCCCAGCATTTT	CASSAGTGNQPQHF	TRBV9	-	-	TRBJ1-5
TGTGCTAGTGGGGGAGGGGGCTCACACTATGGCTACACCTTC	CASGGGGSHYGYTF	TRBV12-5	-	TRBD1	TRBJ1-2
TGTGCCAGCAGTCGTGTCCCGGACGAGACAGATACGCAGTATTTT	CASSRVPDETDTQYF	TRBV27	-	-	TRBJ2-3
TGTGCCAGCAGCCTCGAACAGGGCTGGAATTCACCCCTCCACTTT	CASSLEQGWNSPLHF	TRBV7-2	-	-	TRBJ1-6
TGTGCCAGCAGCCTCCTCTACGAGCAGTACTTC	CASSLLYEQYF	TRBV13	-	-	TRBJ2-7
TGTGCCAGCAGCGCCTGGGAGGCGCGGACCGGGGAGCTGTTTTTT	CASSAWEARTGELFF	TRBV7-9	few	-	TRBJ2-2
TGTGCCACTAGCGGGGGAGACAATGAGCAGTTCTTC	CATSGGDNEQFF	TRBV24-1	-	TRBD2	TRBJ2-1
TGTGCCAGCAGTTCTGACAGGGGTGGATCTGGAAACACCATATATTTT	CASSSDRGGSGNTIYF	TRBV2	-	TRBD1	TRBJ1-3
TGTGCCAGCAGCCCTGGGGGCAGAGAGAACACTGAAGCTTTCTTT	CASSPGGRENTEAFF	TRBV13	-	-	TRBJ1-1
TGTGCCAGCAGCCCGCAACCCGCGGGGAACACTGAAGCTTTCTTT	CASSPQPAGNTEAFF	TRBV7-3	medium-sized	-	TRBJ1-1
TGTGCCAGCAGTCCGGCCGGGACAGCCAAAACCAAAAACATTCAGTACTTC	CASSPAGTAKTKNIQYF	TRBV28	-	TRBD1	TRBJ2-4
TGTGCCAGCAGTTTAGTTGAAGCTTTCTTT	CASSLVEAFF	TRBV12-3/TRBV12-4	-	-	TRBJ1-1
TGTGCCAGCAGCTCCATACTAGCGGGGGGTCAAGAGACCCAGTACTTC	CASSSILAGGQETQYF	TRBV7-9	-	TRBD2	TRBJ2-5
TGTGCCAGCAGTGAAGCCCTCCAGGGGGCCTATGGCTACACCTTC	CASSEALQGAYGYTF	TRBV2	once	TRBD1	TRBJ1-2
TGTGCCGGGTCCTTCTATGGCTACACCTTC	CAGSFYGYTF	TRBV30	-	-	TRBJ1-2
TGTGCCAGCAGCTTAGTTTGGTCCCAATATGGTAGCTACACCTTC	CASSLVWSQYGSYTF	TRBV7-8	-	-	TRBJ1-2
TGTGCCAGCAGCCCCGACCAGGGTTACGAGCAGTACTTC	CASSPDQGYEQYF	TRBV9	-	-	TRBJ2-7
TGTGCCAGTAGTGTGAACGGACAGCGTCTGGGCACTGAAGCTTTCTTT	CASSVNGQRLGTEAFF	TRBV19	few	-	TRBJ1-1
TGTGCCAGCAGCTTATCAAAGACAGGGAGGCAGTACTTC	CASSLSKTGRQYF	TRBV7-3	-	TRBD1	TRBJ2-7
TGTGCCAGCAGCTTAGGGGCAGGGGCGAGCAATCAGCCCCAGCATTTT	CASSLGAGASNQPQHF	TRBV7-9	-	-	TRBJ1-5
TGTGCCAGCAGCCCCCACAGTGAGGAGACCCAGTACTTC	CASSPHSEETQYF	TRBV14	-	-	TRBJ2-5
TGTGCTAGTGGTTGGAAACAGGGATTCTCTGGAAACACCATATATTTT	CASGWKQGFSGNTIYF	TRBV12-5	few	-	TRBJ1-3
TGTGCCATCAGTGAGTCTGAGGGTTCCTATTACAATGAGCAGTTCTTC	CAISESEGSYYNEQFF	TRBV10-3	-	-	TRBJ2-1
TGTGCCAGCTTTTTTCGGGACAAGAGCACAGATACGCAGTATTTT	CASFFRDKSTDTQYF	TRBV2	-	-	TRBJ2-3
TGTGCCAGCAGTAAGACAGGGAACACCGGGGAGCTGTTTTTT	CASSKTGNTGELFF	TRBV6-4	-	-	TRBJ2-2